Here is one T cell receptor (beta chain) with its context. Its matching antigen is unknown. CDR3 size: 14 residues. Germline assignment: CDR1 MNHEY and CDR2 SMNVEV (reference sequence). V was pared by 4 bases and J by 4 bases, with 13 bases between. These data belong to a study of resident and recirculating memory T cells in vitiligo. Study-wide results and limits: TCR sequences were not conserved across biopsy sites or patients.

Repertoires were generated with immunoSEQ multiplex PCR, while TCRdb's copy carries only in-frame clones and drops some. The table lists roughly 42,000 clones, about 90% of them singletons. Patients' lesions had not changed for the previous 6 months. This TCR was recovered from a male donor with vitiligo. The source material was blood. This chain joins TRBV27 and TRBJ1-2; tentative D call: TRBD1 (6 bases). The CDR3 sequence is CASSSTGDPYGYTF. The DNA for the CDR3 is TGTGCCAGCAGTTCGACAGGAGATCCCTATGGCTACACCTTC.